The TCR beta chain under discussion was sequenced for a study of blood T cell repertoires in COVID-19. As for the study in general: Sites in the United States, Italy and Spain provided acute and convalescent COVID-19 samples.

The CDR3 is 16 amino acids. Germline values: CDR1 KGHSH, CDR2 LQKENI. V was pared by 0 bases and J by 1 base, with 2 bases of the junction left unmatched. Under the authors' procedure: Nucleated cell number was recorded as an estimate derived from reference gene primer amplification. This table comes from immunoSEQ multiplex PCR, and its TCRdb copy is limited to in-frame clones, with some not included. That table is the source of V, J and clone size, and D and trimming were worked out from the DNA. This sample carries hundreds of thousands of clones, around 81% of them seen once, and the ten largest clones take approximately 4.1%.

This chain links TRBV18 with TRBJ2-3; TRBD2 matches at 9 bases. The sequenced sample consisted of peripheral blood. The sequence was collected from a woman aged 50 to 60 with active or convalescent COVID-19. The CDR3 DNA follows: TGTGCCAGCTCACCACCGACTAGCGGACGCACAGATACGCAGTATTTT. Its translation is CASSPPTSGRTDTQYF.